Below, 20 T cell receptor beta chains from the same sample are listed, as sequenced in a study of cytomegalovirus exposure and HLA in healthy donors. PCR employed 60 Vbeta and 13 Jbeta primers. Assay: immunoSEQ multiplex PCR; the TCRdb copy retains only in-frame clones and omits some. This sample contains around 130,000 clones. Source material: PBMCs. The receptors here all came from a woman aged 55 to 70 in good health and CMV-seronegative.

This rearrangement joins TRBV5-1 to TRBJ1-2; D possibly corresponds to TRBD1 (5 bases). V lost 0 bases and J lost 6, with 18 bases in between. CDR1 is SGHRS and CDR2 is YFSETQ in the germline V gene. CDR3 length: 16 amino acids. CDR3 DNA: TGCGCCAGCAGCTTGGAATCGGGGGTTCCTGGGGATGGCTACACCTTC. It specifies CASSLESGVPGDGYTF. The full variable domain, with the rest looked up from reference TRBV5-1 and TRBJ1-2, is KAGVTQTPRYLIKTRGQQVTLSCSPISGHRSVSWYQQTPGQGLQFLFEYFSETQRNKGNFPGRFSGRQFSNSRSEMNVSTLELGDSALYLCASSLESGVPGDGYTFGSGTRLTVV.

The rearrangement joins TRBV2 to TRBJ2-3, with 8 bases identical to TRBD2. This CDR3 contains 15 residues. Germline loops: CDR1 SNHLY, CDR2 FYNNEI. The J segment lost 4 bases and the V segment lost 5 bases, leaving 8 bases of the junction unmatched. The CDR3 DNA reads as TGTGCCAGCAGTTTGCCGGGGGGGCCGTCAGATACGCAGTATTTT. Protein product: CASSLPGGPSDTQYF.

The rearrangement links TRBV5-1 to TRBJ2-1; D might be TRBD2 (7 bases). CDR3 length: 17 residues. Trimming shortened V by 0 bases and J by 7 bases, and 20 bases separated the two germline ends. The germline gives CDR1 SGHRS, CDR2 YFSETQ. The CDR3 spells CASSLVVAGAGRNEQFF. In DNA form, the CDR3 reads TGCGCCAGCAGCTTGGTGGTGGCGGGGGCCGGGCGGAATGAGCAGTTCTTC.

The genes are TRBV6-1 and TRBJ1-1, with a possible D match to TRBD1 (6 bases). Trimming cost V 4 bases and J 4 bases, with 16 bases left between them. The germline V gene encodes CDR1 MNHNS and CDR2 SASEGT. The CDR3 sequence is 15 residues long. CDR3 region: CASSVWGLGGTEAFF. The CDR3 DNA reads TGTGCCAGCAGTGTATGGGGCCTAGGGGGCACTGAAGCTTTCTTT.

The chain employs TRBV4-2 and TRBJ1-6; 9 nucleotides match TRBD1. This CDR3 region has 18 residues. The trim removed 0 bases at V and 3 bases at J, leaving 6 bases unmatched. The germline V gene encodes CDR1 LGHNA and CDR2 YNFKEQ. The CDR3 protein is CASSQDVTGGNYNSPLHF. CDR3 bases: TGTGCCAGCAGCCAAGATGTTACAGGGGGCAACTATAATTCACCCCTCCACTTT.

CDR3 amino acids: CASSFRGGANVLTF. The CDR3 region has the DNA TGTGCCAGCAGTTTTCGGGGTGGGGCCAACGTCCTGACTTTC. This chain connects TRBV27 to TRBJ2-6; D may be TRBD2 (5 bases). Trimming took 3 bases from V and 3 from J, leaving 6 bases between them. There are 14 residues in the CDR3. Germline CDR1 MNHEY, CDR2 SMNVEV (reference sequence).

DNA for the CDR3: TGTGCCAGTAGTCCCCCGGGATCCTGGGAGCAGTACTTC. Encoded protein: CASSPPGSWEQYF. The V gene is TRBV19, the J gene TRBJ2-7; the D gene is possibly TRBD2 (5 bases). CDR1 is LNHDA, CDR2 SQIVND, per germline (reference sequence). The CDR3 totals 13 residues. V was shortened by 5 bases and J by 7 bases, with 15 bases between the two germline ends.

The chain links TRBV15 to TRBJ2-7; D perhaps matches TRBD1 (6 bases). The V end was cut by 5 bases, the J end by 4 bases, with 15 bases between. The length of the CDR3 is 14 residues. Germline V gene lookup returns CDR1 LNHNV and CDR2 YYDKDF (reference sequence). The CDR3 region is CATSRETGGYEQYF. The CDR3 DNA is TGTGCCACCAGCCGTGAGACAGGAGGATACGAGCAGTACTTC.

This chain's CDR3 is CASSRTGVGTEAFF. For the CDR3, the DNA is TGTGCCAGCAGCCGGACAGGGGTGGGGACTGAAGCTTTCTTT. The chain is built from TRBV6-5 and TRBJ1-1, with 9 bases identical to TRBD1. The CDR3 extends over 14 amino acids. CDR1 MNHEY and CDR2 SVGAGI come from the germline V gene. The V and J ends lost 6 bases and 5 bases, in that order; junction bases with no gene match: 7.

The V gene is TRBV5-1, the J gene TRBJ2-6; 7 positions agree with TRBD1. The CDR3 has 16 amino acids. Germline-derived CDR1 and CDR2 are SGHRS and YFSETQ. V was clipped by 4 bases and J by 0 bases; unmatched bases: 4. The CDR3 sequence: CASSNYRGSGANVLTF. The CDR3 DNA follows: TGCGCCAGCAGCAATTACAGGGGCTCTGGGGCCAACGTCCTGACTTTC.

V usage is TRBV7-6 and J usage is TRBJ1-3; D is ambiguous. This CDR3 is built from 16 residues. Trimming removed 2 bases at V and 2 bases at J, with 13 bases between. Germline V lookup: CDR1 SGHVS, CDR2 FNYEAQ. The CDR3 sequence: CASSLSPLGAGNTIYF. The CDR3, as DNA: TGTGCCAGCAGCTTAAGTCCACTCGGGGCTGGAAACACCATATATTTT.

The genes are TRBV4-2 and TRBJ2-7; perhaps TRBD1 as D (5 bases). Germline V gives CDR1 LGHNA, CDR2 YNFKEQ. The CDR3 totals 15 residues. V dropped 0 bases and J dropped 5 bases, with 14 bases sitting between them. The CDR3 protein is CASSQDIGEINEQYF. The CDR3 DNA sequence: TGTGCCAGCAGCCAAGATATAGGGGAAATCAACGAGCAGTACTTC.

The chain combines TRBV2 with TRBJ2-7; possibly TRBD2 for D (6 bases). Germline assignment: CDR1 SNHLY and CDR2 FYNNEI. Trimming pared 6 bases from V and 2 bases from J, leaving 14 bases between. The length of the CDR3 is 14 residues. The CDR3 is CASRRSSAAYEQYF. CDR3 nucleotides: TGTGCCAGCAGGAGGTCTAGCGCTGCCTACGAGCAGTACTTC.

V and J are TRBV10-3 and TRBJ1-5; 9 bases are a match to TRBD1. The germline V gene encodes CDR1 ENHRY and CDR2 SYGVKD. Losses at the gene ends were 9 bases for V and 9 bases for J; bases not matched to a gene: 9. The CDR3 totals 13 residues. The CDR3, as DNA: TGTGCCATAGGTGACAGGGGGTCGGGGCCCCAGCATTTT. Amino acids: CAIGDRGSGPQHF.

The chain joins TRBV6-5 to TRBJ1-5, with 8 bases matching TRBD1. This CDR3 region has 14 residues. CDR1 is MNHEY, CDR2 SVGAGI, per germline. J lost 6 bases, V lost 9 bases, and 10 bases had no gene match. In nucleotides, the CDR3 is TGTGCCAGAAAGAAGGACAGGGCTATTCAGCCCCAGCATTTT. It specifies CARKKDRAIQPQHF.

V and J are TRBV27 and TRBJ2-7, with 8 nucleotides matching TRBD2. Germline loops: CDR1 MNHEY, CDR2 SMNVEV (reference sequence). The CDR3 extends over 15 amino acids. Trimming cost V 5 bases and J 2 bases; bases outside gene matches: 8. CDR3 sequence: CASSVVAGGTYEQYF. The CDR3 DNA sequence: TGTGCCAGCAGTGTAGTGGCGGGGGGAACCTACGAGCAGTACTTC.

The chain has TRBV30 and TRBJ2-7, with 9 bases lining up with TRBD2. There are 14 residues in the CDR3. V lost 3 bases and J lost 12; bases outside the gene matches: 15. The germline gives CDR1 GTSNPN, CDR2 SVGIG (reference sequence). CDR3 region: CAWSAMSRAGGLYF. The CDR3 region has the DNA TGTGCCTGGAGCGCTATGTCCAGGGCGGGAGGGCTGTACTTC.

Of note for this clone: The same CDR3 also results from other DNA sequences found in this sample. The chain couples TRBV9 to TRBJ2-7; 8 nucleotides agree with TRBD2. The trim removed 3 bases at V and 0 bases at J, leaving 2 bases unmatched. This CDR3 is 14 amino acids long. Germline values: CDR1 SGDLS, CDR2 YYNGEE. The CDR3 DNA reads TGTGCCAGCAGCGGTAGCGGGACCTCCTACGAGCAGTACTTC. This translates into CASSGSGTSYEQYF.

V gene TRBV11-2 combines with J gene TRBJ1-2; D might be TRBD1 (5 bases). Germline V lookup: CDR1 SGHAT, CDR2 FQNNGV. The CDR3 covers 15 residues. V lost 5 bases to trimming and J lost 4 bases, with 17 bases between them. DNA for the CDR3: TGTGCCAGCAGCCGAGGGGAGGGGTTAAGCTATGGCTACACCTTC. Translation: CASSRGEGLSYGYTF.

V is TRBV6-1 and J is TRBJ1-5; perhaps TRBD1 as D (6 bases). CDR1 MNHNS and CDR2 SASEGT come from the germline V gene. The CDR3 covers 14 residues. Trimming cost V 5 bases and J 4 bases, with 12 bases left between them. As DNA, the CDR3 is TGTGCCAGCAGTTCCCCCACAGGGAATCAGCCCCAGCATTTT. Translated, it gives CASSSPTGNQPQHF.